This T cell receptor (beta chain) was found in a study of T cell responses to AZD1222 COVID-19 vaccine. CDR3 length: 14 residues. Germline V gene sequence: CDR1 SGHAT, CDR2 FQNNGV. The V end lost 1 base, the J end lost 6 bases, and 13 bases lay between the germline ends. With regard to this clone: Its target is not known.

Regarding the study as a whole: White British people made up most donors, females outnumbered males, and clonal diversity was possibly underestimated.

Method: immunoSEQ multiplex PCR; TCRdb's copy keeps in-frame clones and lacks some. The sample contains 130,000 or so clones, 86% of which appear only once. This specimen consisted of peripheral blood, obtained 28 days after the second AZD1222 dose. The sequence was obtained from an adult who received the AZD1222 COVID-19 vaccine. The V call is TRBV11-2, the J call TRBJ2-7; tentative D call: TRBD1 (5 bases). The CDR3 coding sequence is TGTGCCAGCAGCTTAGGAAGCAGGGTAGGCGAGCAGTACTTC. Its translation: CASSLGSRVGEQYF. The full variable domain, in which reference TRBV11-2 and TRBJ2-7 provide the parts outside the CDR3, is EAGVAQSPRYKIIEKRQSVAFWCNPISGHATLYWYQQILGQGPKLLIQFQNNGVVDDSQLPKDRFSAERLKGVDSTLKIQPAKLEDSAVYLCASSLGSRVGEQYFGPGTRLTVT.